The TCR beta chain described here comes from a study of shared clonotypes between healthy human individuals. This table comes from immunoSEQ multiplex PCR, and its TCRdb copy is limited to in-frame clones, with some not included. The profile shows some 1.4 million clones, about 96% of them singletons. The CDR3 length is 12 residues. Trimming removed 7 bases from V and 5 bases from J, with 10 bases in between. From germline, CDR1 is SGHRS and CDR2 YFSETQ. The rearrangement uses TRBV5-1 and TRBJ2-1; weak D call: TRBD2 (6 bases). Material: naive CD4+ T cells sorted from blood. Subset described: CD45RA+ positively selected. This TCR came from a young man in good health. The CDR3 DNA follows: TGCGCCAGCGCAGGACTAAACAATGAGCAGTTCTTC. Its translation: CASAGLNNEQFF. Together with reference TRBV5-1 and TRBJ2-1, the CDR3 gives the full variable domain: KAGVTQTPRYLIKTRGQQVTLSCSPISGHRSVSWYQQTPGQGLQFLFEYFSETQRNKGNFPGRFSGRQFSNSRSEMNVSTLELGDSALYLCASAGLNNEQFFGPGTRLTVL.